Presented here are 20 T cell receptor beta chains from one specimen sequenced in a study of cytomegalovirus exposure and HLA in healthy donors. This PCR relied on a set of 60 Vbeta primers and 13 Jbeta primers. TCRdb's table, derived via immunoSEQ multiplex PCR, lists solely in-frame clones and lacks some. The sample holds some 130,000 clones; approximately 75% are singletons and the top ten take about 1%. The sequencing sample was made of PBMCs. Source of these receptors: a male donor in good health and CMV-seronegative.

The CDR3 coding sequence is TGCGCCAGCAGTGAGTCGAGGGGAGGGCATGAGCAGTTCTTC. It specifies CASSESRGGHEQFF. The chain links TRBV10-1 to TRBJ2-1; TRBD2 matches at 7 bases. The V gene's germline CDR1 is WNHNN and CDR2 SYGVQD (reference sequence). The CDR3 runs to 14 residues. Losses at the gene ends were 0 bases for V and 8 bases for J; bases not matched to a gene: 4.

The chain carries TRBV2 and TRBJ2-5; 13 bases align to TRBD2. This CDR3 has 14 amino acids. Germline-derived CDR1 and CDR2 are SNHLY and FYNNEI. V shed 3 bases and J 5 bases; nucleotides not matched to a gene: 0. CDR3 coding DNA: TGTGCCAGCAGTGAGACTAGCGGGGGGGAGACCCAGTACTTC. Amino acids: CASSETSGGETQYF.

This sequence joins TRBV5-4 and TRBJ2-2; TRBD1 agrees at 7 bases. The germline V gene has CDR1 SGHNT and CDR2 YYREEE (reference sequence). Unmatched junction bases numbered 4, after V lost 4 bases and J lost 4 bases. This CDR3 has 14 amino acids. The CDR3 sequence: CASSRGQLTGELFF. DNA of the CDR3: TGTGCCAGCAGCCGGGGACAGCTCACCGGGGAGCTGTTTTTT.

This clone was picked up a small number of times. The rearrangement joins TRBV10-2 to TRBJ2-7; 10 bases agree with TRBD2. The germline CDR1 and CDR2 sequences are WSHSY and SAAADI. The trim removed 3 bases at V and 2 bases at J, leaving 4 bases unmatched. This CDR3 region has 15 residues. In DNA form, the CDR3 reads TGCGCCAGCAGTGATGGAACTAGCGGGGCCTACGAGCAGTACTTC. Protein product: CASSDGTSGAYEQYF.

The chain has TRBV10-3 and TRBJ1-5; D possibly corresponds to TRBD1 (6 bases). V was trimmed by 11 bases and J by 5 bases, leaving 13 bases between them. Germline CDR1 reads ENHRY; CDR2 reads SYGVKD. The CDR3 spans 12 residues. The CDR3 sequence: CAARQVDQPQHF. In nucleotides, the CDR3 is TGTGCCGCACGACAGGTGGATCAGCCCCAGCATTTT.

V usage is TRBV19 and J usage is TRBJ1-4; no firm D call. Germline assignment: CDR1 LNHDA and CDR2 SQIVND (reference sequence). The V gene lost 10 bases and the J gene lost 10 bases, with 19 bases spanning the gap. The length of the CDR3 is 13 residues. The CDR3 DNA sequence: TGTGCCAAAGAAGGAAAACTAGGCCCAAAACTGTTTTTT. It yields the protein CAKEGKLGPKLFF.

The V call is TRBV2, the J call TRBJ2-1; 13 bases align to TRBD2. The junction had 7 bases not matched to a gene; V was cut back by 6 bases and J by 8 bases. The CDR3 contains 15 residues. Germline CDR1 reads SNHLY; CDR2 reads FYNNEI. The CDR3 protein is CASRATSGGSHEQFF. Written as DNA, the CDR3 is TGTGCCAGCAGGGCGACTAGCGGGGGGTCCCATGAGCAGTTCTTC.

CDR3 nucleotides: TGTGCCAGCTTTCCGGGACAGGATTCCTACGAGCAGTACTTC. Protein product: CASFPGQDSYEQYF. The chain combines TRBV18 with TRBJ2-5; 8 nucleotides agree with TRBD1. The J call is doubtful: the DNA matches TRBJ2-7 better. The germline V gene encodes CDR1 KGHSH and CDR2 LQKENI. The CDR3 totals 14 residues.

This clone was observed a handful of times. The chain uses TRBV5-6 and TRBJ1-5, with D unclear. The CDR3 is 14 amino acids. V dropped 0 bases and J dropped 4 bases, with 8 bases sitting between them. Germline V lookup: CDR1 SGHDT, CDR2 YYEEEE. The CDR3 bases are TGTGCCAGCAGCTTGGGTTCAGGAAATCAGCCCCAGCATTTT. This gives the protein CASSLGSGNQPQHF. Drawing the rest from reference TRBV5-6 and TRBJ1-5, the complete variable domain is DAGVTQSPTHLIKTRGQQVTLRCSPKSGHDTVSWYQQALGQGPQFIFQYYEEEERQRGNFPDRFSGHQFPNYSSELNVNALLLGDSALYLCASSLGSGNQPQHFGDGTRLSIL.

The table lists this clone with a few counts. Here the CDR3 reads CASGGGRARRNEQFF. Here the CDR3 DNA reads TGCGCCAGCGGGGGGGGGCGAGCAAGGAGAAATGAGCAGTTCTTC. The J gene is TRBJ2-1, the V gene TRBV4-1; tentative D call: TRBD2 (7 bases). The CDR3 covers 15 residues. V was clipped by 8 bases and J by 7 bases, with 21 bases between them. From germline, CDR1 is MGHRA and CDR2 YSYEKL.

This clone has only a few counts. The chain has TRBV7-8 and TRBJ2-1, with 11 bases identical to TRBD1. Germline assignment: CDR1 SGHVS and CDR2 FQNEAQ. Unmatched junction bases numbered 1, after V lost 2 bases and J lost 10 bases. This CDR3 is built from 13 residues. The CDR3 coding sequence is TGTGCCAGCAGCTTACGGACAGGGGGCGAGCAGTTCTTC. Its translation: CASSLRTGGEQFF.

The V call is TRBV6-5, the J call TRBJ2-5; D ambiguous. Germline CDR1 reads MNHEY; CDR2 reads SVGAGI. V was trimmed by 5 bases and J by 0 bases, leaving 10 bases between them. The CDR3 contains 14 residues. Written as DNA, the CDR3 is TGTGCCAGCAGTGAACGGTTCTACCAAGAGACCCAGTACTTC. It encodes CASSERFYQETQYF.

The chain links TRBV9 to TRBJ2-1; 10 bases match TRBD1. V lost 4 bases and J lost 7; bases outside the gene matches: 8. This CDR3 contains 15 residues. From germline, CDR1 is SGDLS and CDR2 YYNGEE. Here the CDR3 reads CASSLAGTGVNEQFF. The DNA of the CDR3 is TGTGCCAGCAGCTTGGCCGGGACAGGGGTGAATGAGCAGTTCTTC.

CDR3 sequence (DNA): TGTGCCAGCAGCTTTGGTTCGGCAACTAATGAAAAACTGTTTTTT. Translation: CASSFGSATNEKLFF. The V call is TRBV5-4, the J call TRBJ1-4, with no clear D. Germline assignment: CDR1 SGHNT and CDR2 YYREEE (reference sequence). The CDR3 has 15 residues. V was trimmed by 2 bases and J by 0 bases, leaving 8 bases between them. Drawing the rest from reference TRBV5-4 and TRBJ1-4, the complete variable domain is ETGVTQSPTHLIKTRGQQVTLRCSSQSGHNTVSWYQQALGQGPQFIFQYYREEENGRGNFPPRFSGLQFPNYSSELNVNALELDDSALYLCASSFGSATNEKLFFGSGTQLSVL.

In this sample, this clone turned up once. The V gene is TRBV7-9, the J gene TRBJ1-3, with D tentatively TRBD1 (6 bases). Trimming took 3 bases from V and 2 from J, leaving 8 bases between them. The CDR3 runs 14 residues. The germline gives CDR1 SEHNR, CDR2 FQNEAQ (reference sequence). The CDR3 loop is CASSFSGAGNTIYF. In DNA, the CDR3 is TGTGCCAGCAGCTTCTCAGGGGCTGGAAACACCATATATTTT. Filled out from reference TRBV7-9 and TRBJ1-3, the complete variable domain reads DTGVSQNPRHKITKRGQNVTFRCDPISEHNRLYWYRQTLGQGPEFLTYFQNEAQLEKSRLLSDRFSAERPKGSFSTLEIQRTEQGDSAMYLCASSFSGAGNTIYFGEGSWLTVV.

This chain uses TRBV6-5 with TRBJ2-7, with TRBD1 as a possible D gene (6 bases). Germline CDR1 reads MNHEY; CDR2 reads SVGAGI. The CDR3 length is 13 residues. The V and J ends lost 6 bases and 3 bases respectively, with 12 bases between them. CDR3 sequence (DNA): TGTGCCAGCAGACGGACAGCGATCTACGAGCAGTACTTC. Translation: CASRRTAIYEQYF.

CDR3 in amino acids: CASSATGGVTDTQYF. The CDR3, as DNA: TGCGCCAGCTCGGCTACCGGGGGAGTCACAGATACGCAGTATTTT. This rearrangement joins TRBV5-1 to TRBJ2-3, with D perhaps TRBD2 (6 bases). The CDR3 loop spans 15 amino acids. V lost 7 bases, J lost 2 bases, and 17 bases lay in between. CDR1 is SGHRS, CDR2 YFSETQ, per germline.

CDR3 DNA: TGTGCCAGCAGTTCGGGAAGGGCCTACGAGCAGTACTTC. Amino acids: CASSSGRAYEQYF. This chain links TRBV27 with TRBJ2-7; tentative D call: TRBD2 (5 bases). CDR3 size: 13 residues. Per the germline V gene, CDR1 is MNHEY and CDR2 is SMNVEV (reference sequence). Trimming stripped 4 bases from V and 2 bases from J, with 9 bases between.

The V call is TRBV4-3, the J call TRBJ2-1; possibly TRBD1 for D (6 bases). This CDR3 region has 13 residues. Per germline, CDR1 LGHNA and CDR2 YSLEER. V lost 1 base, J lost 10 bases, and 11 bases lay in between. The CDR3 DNA reads TGCGCCAGCAGCCAAGTTGAGGGGGACGAGCAGTTCTTC. Translating gives CASSQVEGDEQFF.

CDR3 residues: CASSIAGQGRYEQYF. In DNA, the CDR3 is TGTGCCAGTAGTATAGCCGGACAGGGGAGGTACGAGCAGTACTTC. The genes are TRBV19 and TRBJ2-7; 9 bases fit TRBD1. This CDR3 contains 15 residues. V shed 1 base, J shed 4 bases, and the junction held 5 bases outside the gene matches. Germline CDR1 LNHDA, CDR2 SQIVND (reference sequence).